A selection of T cell receptor beta chains follows, all from one sample in a study of shared clonotypes between healthy human individuals. Using immunoSEQ multiplex PCR, the repertoire was profiled, and TCRdb retains in-frame clones only, with some absent. Among about 2.1 million clones listed, over 85% were seen once. The sequenced sample was naive CD8+ T cells from PBMCs. These receptors all stem from a man between 18 and 29 years old in good health. Some clones in this sample may be carry-over from other donors' samples. CDR3s include the opening cysteine and the closing phenylalanine or tryptophan. A D gene is named only where the DNA matches it firmly. Size tells how often a clone was seen (once, few, many) or the class of an expanded clone, and some rows leave it out.

J gene,V gene,clone size,D gene,CDR3 protein,CDR3 DNA
TRBJ1-3,TRBV29-1,NA,NA,CSVGFGAGNTIYF,TGCAGCGTTGGTTTCGGGGCTGGAAACACCATATATTTT
TRBJ2-3,TRBV30,once,NA,CAWRGGPHTDTQYF,TGTGCCTGGAGGGGGGGGCCTCACACAGATACGCAGTATTTT
TRBJ2-1,TRBV13,NA,NA,CASSWAVRNEQFF,TGTGCCAGCAGCTGGGCGGTCCGGAATGAGCAGTTCTTC
TRBJ1-1,TRBV27,NA,NA,CASSLTGTKRAFF,TGTGCCAGCAGTTTAACAGGGACGAAGCGAGCTTTCTTT
TRBJ2-5,TRBV9,NA,NA,CASSGTGGEGETQYF,TGTGCCAGCAGCGGAACCGGGGGAGAGGGAGAGACCCAGTACTTC
TRBJ1-5,TRBV19,once,NA,CASSIGFRDTSQPQHF,TGTGCCAGTAGTATAGGGTTCCGGGACACTAGTCAGCCCCAGCATTTT
TRBJ2-1,TRBV27,NA,NA,CASSRGTSYNEQFF,TGTGCCAGCAGTCGAGGGACCTCCTACAATGAGCAGTTCTTC
TRBJ2-7,TRBV13,NA,NA,CASSLGRGSNHEQYF,TGTGCCAGCAGCCTGGGGAGGGGGAGTAACCACGAGCAGTACTTC
TRBJ2-7,TRBV28,NA,NA,CASTPSQSYEQYF,TGTGCCAGTACGCCGTCCCAGTCCTACGAGCAGTACTTC
TRBJ2-3,TRBV7-2,NA,NA,CASSLKGSTDTQYF,TGTGCCAGCAGCTTAAAGGGTTCCACAGATACGCAGTATTTT
TRBJ2-2,TRBV28,NA,NA,CASRGGNGGELFF,TGTGCCAGCAGGGGGGGCAACGGCGGGGAGCTGTTTTTT
TRBJ2-5,TRBV5-1,NA,TRBD2,CASSLGSSGRGEQETQYF,TGCGCCAGCAGCTTGGGTTCCAGCGGGAGGGGGGAACAAGAGACCCAGTACTTC
TRBJ1-2,TRBV7-9,NA,TRBD1,CASSHQRGTENQVYGYTF,TGTGCCAGCAGCCACCAACGCGGGACAGAAAATCAAGTCTATGGCTACACCTTC
TRBJ2-1,TRBV4-3,NA,NA,CASSRGTFEYNEQFF,TGCGCCAGCAGCCGCGGGACCTTCGAATACAATGAGCAGTTCTTC
TRBJ1-2,TRBV19,NA,NA,CASSASGLPNYGYTF,TGTGCCAGTAGTGCGTCGGGACTCCCGAACTATGGCTACACCTTC
TRBJ2-3,TRBV7-9,NA,NA,CASRGTDTQYF,TGTGCCAGCAGAGGAACAGATACGCAGTATTTT
TRBJ1-2,TRBV29-1,NA,NA,CSVGASGGAEGYTF,TGCAGCGTAGGCGCCTCGGGGGGCGCAGAGGGCTACACCTTC